This TCR beta chain was found in a study of T cell repertoires in cytomegalovirus infection. A remark on this clonotype: Its antigen is unidentified.

MiXCR, applied by TCRdb to the reads, yields one record per CDR3 protein. The table lists some 590,000 distinct CDR3 sequences, 40% of them singletons. The V gene end was trimmed by 6 bases and the J gene end by 0 bases; junction bases not matched to a gene: 7. The CDR3 sequence is 16 residues long. The source is a human donor in good health (CMV status not recorded). Some clones in this sample may be carry-over from other donors' samples. This sample comprised cultured PBMCs, obtained from culture after CMV antigen stimulation. The V call is TRBV12-3 or TRBV12-4, the J call TRBJ1-4, with 7 nucleotides matching TRBD1. This chain's CDR3 is CASSSGQTATNEKLFF. CDR3 nucleotide sequence: TGTGCCAGCAGCTCGGGACAGACTGCAACTAATGAAAAACTGTTTTTT.